This T cell receptor beta chain was sequenced in a study of shared clonotypes between healthy human individuals. The V gene's germline CDR1 is SGHTA and CDR2 FQGTGA. Trimming stripped 0 bases from V and 0 bases from J, with 6 bases between. The CDR3 has 14 amino acids. The method was immunoSEQ multiplex PCR; TCRdb's version includes in-frame clones alone and lacks a portion of them. The repertoire holds roughly 1.5 million clones, 95% to 99% seen once, with about 0.42% in the top ten. The sample was naive CD4+ T cells sorted from blood. The subset is: CD45RA+ positively selected. This clonotype was obtained from a man aged 30 to 45 in good health. V usage is TRBV7-3 and J usage is TRBJ2-7; the D is unclear. The DNA of the CDR3 is TGTGCCAGCAGCTTAACAGGAAACTCCTACGAGCAGTACTTC. Translation gives CASSLTGNSYEQYF.